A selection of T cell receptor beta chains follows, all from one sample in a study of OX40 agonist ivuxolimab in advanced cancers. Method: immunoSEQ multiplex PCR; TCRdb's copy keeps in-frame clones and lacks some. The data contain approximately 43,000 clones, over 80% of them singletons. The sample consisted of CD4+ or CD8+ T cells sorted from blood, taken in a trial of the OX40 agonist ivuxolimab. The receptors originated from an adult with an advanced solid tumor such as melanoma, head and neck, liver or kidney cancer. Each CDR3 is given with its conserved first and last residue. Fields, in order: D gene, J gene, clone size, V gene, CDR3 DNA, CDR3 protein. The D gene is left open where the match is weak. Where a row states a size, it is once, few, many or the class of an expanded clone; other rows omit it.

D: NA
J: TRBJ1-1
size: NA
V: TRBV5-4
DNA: TGTGCCAGCAGCTTGGTTAGGGACACTGAAGCTTTCTTT
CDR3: CASSLVRDTEAFF

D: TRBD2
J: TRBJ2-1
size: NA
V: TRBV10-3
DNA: TGTGCCATCAGTGAGTCGGTAGCGGGAGCGGGTAATGAGCAGTTCTTC
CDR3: CAISESVAGAGNEQFF

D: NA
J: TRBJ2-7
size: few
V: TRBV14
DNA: TGTGCCAGCAGCCACTCCTACGAGCAGTACTTC
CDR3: CASSHSYEQYF

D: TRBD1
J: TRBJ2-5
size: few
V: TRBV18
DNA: TGTGCCAGCTCACCACCGACAGGGGCTCACCAAGAGACCCAGTACTTC
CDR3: CASSPPTGAHQETQYF

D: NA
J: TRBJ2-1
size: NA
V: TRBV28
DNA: TGTGCCAGCAGTTCCGGGGTTCATGGGCAGTTCTTC
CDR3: CASSSGVHGQFF

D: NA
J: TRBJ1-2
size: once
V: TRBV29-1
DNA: TGCAGCGTGGAACTACAGGGTAACTATGGCTACACCTTC
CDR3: CSVELQGNYGYTF

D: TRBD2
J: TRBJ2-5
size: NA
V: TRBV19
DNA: TGTGCCAGTAGTATTCAGTCGGGAGGGCCTGAAGGGACCCAGTACTTC
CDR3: CASSIQSGGPEGTQYF

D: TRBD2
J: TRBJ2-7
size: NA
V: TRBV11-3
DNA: TGTGCCAGCAGCTTACCTAGCGGACCCTACGAGCAGTACTTC
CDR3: CASSLPSGPYEQYF

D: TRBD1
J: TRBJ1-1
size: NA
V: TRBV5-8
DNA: TGTGCCAGCAGCGTACGACAGGGGAGGGCTGAAGCTTTCTTT
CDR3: CASSVRQGRAEAFF

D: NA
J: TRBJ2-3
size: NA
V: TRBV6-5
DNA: TGTGCCAGCAGACTGGGGGATCGGCCAGATACGCAGTATTTT
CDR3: CASRLGDRPDTQYF

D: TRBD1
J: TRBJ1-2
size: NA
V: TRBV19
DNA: TGTGCCAGTAAGACAGGGGGGAACTATGGCTACACCTTC
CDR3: CASKTGGNYGYTF

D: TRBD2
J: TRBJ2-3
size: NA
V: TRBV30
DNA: TGTGCCTGGAGTGTAATCCTAGCGGGAGTGAGTACGCAGTATTTT
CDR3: CAWSVILAGVSTQYF

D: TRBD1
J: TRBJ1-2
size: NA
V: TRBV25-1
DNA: TGTGCCAGCAGCTCTTGGGACAGGGATGGCTACACCTTC
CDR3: CASSSWDRDGYTF

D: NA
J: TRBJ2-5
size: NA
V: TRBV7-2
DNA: TGTGCCAGCAGCTTTCGTGGCGGGAAAGAGACCCAGTACTTC
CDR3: CASSFRGGKETQYF

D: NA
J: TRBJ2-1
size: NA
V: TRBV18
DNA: TGTGCCAGCTCACCACCGACGGACCAGCAGTTCTTC
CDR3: CASSPPTDQQFF

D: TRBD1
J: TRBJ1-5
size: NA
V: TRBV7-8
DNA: TGTGCCAGCAGGGGGACAGGCTGGCAGCCCCAGCATTTT
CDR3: CASRGTGWQPQHF

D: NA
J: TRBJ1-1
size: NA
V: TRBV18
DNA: TGTGCCAGCTCCACTACAGGGTCGAACACTGAAGCTTTCTTT
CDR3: CASSTTGSNTEAFF

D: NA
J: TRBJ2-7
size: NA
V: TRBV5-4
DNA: TGTGCCAGCAGCCCGGACCTAAACTCCTACGAGCAGTACTTC
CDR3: CASSPDLNSYEQYF

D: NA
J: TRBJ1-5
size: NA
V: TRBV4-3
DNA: TGCGCCAGCAGCCAAGACGGCAGGGAGGATCAGCCCCAGCATTTT
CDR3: CASSQDGREDQPQHF

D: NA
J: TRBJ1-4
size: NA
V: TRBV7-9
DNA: TGTGCCAGCAGCTTGCGTTCTGAAAAACTGTTTTTT
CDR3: CASSLRSEKLFF

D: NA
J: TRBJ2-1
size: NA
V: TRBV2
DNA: TGTGCCAGCAGTGGAGGGCTCTACAATGAGCAGTTCTTC
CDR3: CASSGGLYNEQFF

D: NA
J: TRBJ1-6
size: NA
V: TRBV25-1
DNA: TGTGCCAGCTACAGCGGTTCCCCTTTCTCACCCCTCCACTTT
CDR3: CASYSGSPFSPLHF

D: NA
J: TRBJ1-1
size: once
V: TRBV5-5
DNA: TGTGCCAGCAGCCTCGCCTACGACAGCCGCACTGAAGCTTTCTTT
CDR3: CASSLAYDSRTEAFF

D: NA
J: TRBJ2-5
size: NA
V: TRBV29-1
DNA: TGCAGCGTTTTACGCCCGGAAAAGACCCAGTACTTC
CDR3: CSVLRPEKTQYF

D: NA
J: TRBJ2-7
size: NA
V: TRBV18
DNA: TGTGCCAGCTCACTAAGCGCCTACGAGCAGTACTTC
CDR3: CASSLSAYEQYF

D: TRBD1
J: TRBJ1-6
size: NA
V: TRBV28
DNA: TGTGCCTGGGAGAGGGACAGGAATTCACCCCTCCACTTT
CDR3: CAWERDRNSPLHF

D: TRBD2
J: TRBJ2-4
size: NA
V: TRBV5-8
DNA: TGTGCCAGCAGCTCCCCCCGGGAGGGCGCTCTAGCCAAAAACATTCAGTACTTC
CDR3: CASSSPREGALAKNIQYF

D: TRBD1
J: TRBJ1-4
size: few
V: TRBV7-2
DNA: TGTGCCAGCAACCTAGGGGTGACAGGGGATGAAAAACTGTTTTTT
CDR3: CASNLGVTGDEKLFF

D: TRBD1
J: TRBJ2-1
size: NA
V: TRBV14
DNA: TGTGCCAGCAGCCTACTCGGGACAGCAAGTAATGAGCAGTTCTTC
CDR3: CASSLLGTASNEQFF

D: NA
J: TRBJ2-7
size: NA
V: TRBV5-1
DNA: TGCGCCAGCAGGAGCGTCGTTTCTTCAACCCACGAGCAGTACTTC
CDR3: CASRSVVSSTHEQYF

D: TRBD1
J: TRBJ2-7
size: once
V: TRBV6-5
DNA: TGTGCCAGCAGTTACGGGACAGGGCCCTACGAGCAGTACTTC
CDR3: CASSYGTGPYEQYF

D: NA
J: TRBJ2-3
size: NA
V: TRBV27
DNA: TGTGCCAGCACCGCGGGACAGAACACAGATACGCAGTATTTT
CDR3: CASTAGQNTDTQYF

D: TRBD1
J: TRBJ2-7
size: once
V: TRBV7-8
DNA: TGTGCCAGCATGGCCGGGACAGAGACCTACGAGCAGTACTTC
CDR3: CASMAGTETYEQYF

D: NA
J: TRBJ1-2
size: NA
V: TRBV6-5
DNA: TGTGCCAGCAGTTACTCCCCGAGGCAGGGGAGCTATGGCTACACCTTC
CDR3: CASSYSPRQGSYGYTF

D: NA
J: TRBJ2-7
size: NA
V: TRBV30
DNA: TGTGCCTGGAGTGATTTTTTGTGGGAGCTTTCCTACGAGCAGTACTTC
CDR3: CAWSDFLWELSYEQYF

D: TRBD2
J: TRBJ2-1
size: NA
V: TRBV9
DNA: TGTGCCAGCAGCTCCCGACTAGCGGCCTACAATGAGCAGTTCTTC
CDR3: CASSSRLAAYNEQFF

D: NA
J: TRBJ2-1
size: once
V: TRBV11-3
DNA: TGTGCCAGCAGCTTAAACAATGAGCAGTTCTTC
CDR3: CASSLNNEQFF

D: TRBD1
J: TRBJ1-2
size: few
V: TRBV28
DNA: TGTGCCAGCCGCGGGACAGGGTTGTATGGCTACACCTTC
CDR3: CASRGTGLYGYTF

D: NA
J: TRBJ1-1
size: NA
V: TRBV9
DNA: TGTGCCAGCAGCGTAAGGTGGGAAGGGGCGGCTGAAGCTTTCTTT
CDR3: CASSVRWEGAAEAFF

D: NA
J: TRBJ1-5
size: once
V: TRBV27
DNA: TGTGCCAGCAGTTTCTCTGGGGGTCAGCCCCAGCATTTT
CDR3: CASSFSGGQPQHF

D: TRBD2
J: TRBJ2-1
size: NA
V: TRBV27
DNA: TGTGCCAGCAGTTTAAGGGGACTAGACGGTGAGCAGTTCTTC
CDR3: CASSLRGLDGEQFF

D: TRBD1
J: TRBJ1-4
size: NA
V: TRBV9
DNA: TGTGCCAGCAGCGGGAGGACAGGGGGAGTTAATGAAAAACTGTTTTTT
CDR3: CASSGRTGGVNEKLFF

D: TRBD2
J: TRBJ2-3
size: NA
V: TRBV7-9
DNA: TGTGCCAGCAGCTTGATAGCGGGAGATACGCAGTATTTT
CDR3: CASSLIAGDTQYF

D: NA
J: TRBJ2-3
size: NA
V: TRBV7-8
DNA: TGTGCCAGCAGCTTATATTCCCCTACGCAGTATTTT
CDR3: CASSLYSPTQYF

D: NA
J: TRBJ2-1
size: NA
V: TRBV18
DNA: TGTGCCAGCTCACCACTGGGGGGTGAGCAGTTCTTC
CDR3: CASSPLGGEQFF

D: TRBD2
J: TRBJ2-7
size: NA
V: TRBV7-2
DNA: TGTGCCAGCAGGCCCGGGACTAGTACGTACGAGCAGTACTTC
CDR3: CASRPGTSTYEQYF

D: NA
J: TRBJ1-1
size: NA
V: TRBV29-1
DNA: TGCAGCGTTACAAGTGGGAACACTGAAGCTTTCTTT
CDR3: CSVTSGNTEAFF

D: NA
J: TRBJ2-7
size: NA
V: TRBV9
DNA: TGTGCCAGCAGCCCCGCGGGCAGGGACTCCTACGAGCAGTACTTC
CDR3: CASSPAGRDSYEQYF

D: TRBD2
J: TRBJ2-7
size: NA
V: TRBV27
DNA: TGTGCCAGCAGTTTATTGCGGCGGGGAGGGACCACCTACGAGCAGTACTTC
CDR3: CASSLLRRGGTTYEQYF

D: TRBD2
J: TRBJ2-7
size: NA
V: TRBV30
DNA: TGTGCCTGGGGCCAGACTAGCTGGGAGCAGTACTTC
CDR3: CAWGQTSWEQYF

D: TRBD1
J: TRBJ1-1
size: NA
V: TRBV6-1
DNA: TGTGCCAGCAGATGGACAGGGGGCACCGGCACTGAAGCTTTCTTT
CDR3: CASRWTGGTGTEAFF

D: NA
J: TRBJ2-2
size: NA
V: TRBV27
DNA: TGTGCCAGCAGTTCCGGGGCAGGCGGGGAGCTGTTTTTT
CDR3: CASSSGAGGELFF